This note documents a single T cell receptor (beta chain) sequence. Its antigen remains unidentified. The data are from a study of shared clonotypes between healthy human individuals. Naive CD8 isolation took CD45RO-negative cells positively selected for CCR7 and excluded terminally differentiated effector memory CD45RA+ cells. TCRdb's copy holds only in-frame clones and misses some; the assay was immunoSEQ multiplex PCR. The sample lists 550,000 to 650,000 clones, 95% to 97% seen once, with about 0.11% in the top ten. Study conclusions and caveats: Non-shared clonotypes showed lower generation probabilities than clonotypes common to all four donors.

Sample: naive CD8+ T cells sorted from blood. This TCR was recovered from a woman in her 30s in good health.

CDR3 DNA: TGTGCCAGCAGTTTAACTTGGGGACCCGCTAATCAGCCCCAGCATTTT. Its translation: CASSLTWGPANQPQHF. This chain uses TRBV27 with TRBJ1-5; a possible D gene is TRBD1 (5 bases). CDR1 and CDR2 (germline): MNHEY, SMNVEV (reference sequence). This CDR3 has 16 amino acids. Between the trimmed V and J ends, which lost 2 bases and 4 bases, there was a span of 15 bases.